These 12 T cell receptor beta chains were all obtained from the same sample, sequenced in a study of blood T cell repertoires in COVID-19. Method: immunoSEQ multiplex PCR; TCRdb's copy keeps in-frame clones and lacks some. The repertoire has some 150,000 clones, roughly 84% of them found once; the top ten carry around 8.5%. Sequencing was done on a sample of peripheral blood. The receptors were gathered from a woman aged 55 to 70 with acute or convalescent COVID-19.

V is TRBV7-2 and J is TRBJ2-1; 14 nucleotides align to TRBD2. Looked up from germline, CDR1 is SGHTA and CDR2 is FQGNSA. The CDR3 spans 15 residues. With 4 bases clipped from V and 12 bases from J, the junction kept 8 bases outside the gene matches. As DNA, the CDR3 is TGTGCCAGCAGCTCTCCGCCCGGACTAGCGGGGGGGCAGTTCTTC. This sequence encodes CASSSPPGLAGGQFF.

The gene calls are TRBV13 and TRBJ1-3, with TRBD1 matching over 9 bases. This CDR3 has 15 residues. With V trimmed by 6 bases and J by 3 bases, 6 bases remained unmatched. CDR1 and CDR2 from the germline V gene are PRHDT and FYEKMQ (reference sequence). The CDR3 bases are TGTGCCAGCAGTTACAGGGGGCTGAGTGGAAACACCATATATTTT. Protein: CASSYRGLSGNTIYF.

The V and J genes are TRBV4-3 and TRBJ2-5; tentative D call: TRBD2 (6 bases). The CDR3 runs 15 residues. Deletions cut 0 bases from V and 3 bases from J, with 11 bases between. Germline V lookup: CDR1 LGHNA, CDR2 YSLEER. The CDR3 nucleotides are TGCGCCAGCAGCCAAGACTGGGACTTAAAAGAGACCCAGTACTTC. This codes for CASSQDWDLKETQYF.

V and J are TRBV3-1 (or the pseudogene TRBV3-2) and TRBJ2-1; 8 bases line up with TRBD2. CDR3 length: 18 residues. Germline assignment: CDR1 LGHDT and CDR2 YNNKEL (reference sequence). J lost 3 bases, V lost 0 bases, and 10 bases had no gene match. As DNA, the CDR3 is TGTGCCAGCAGCCAAGATCGGGGGGGGCGATACGGCTACAATGAGCAGTTCTTC. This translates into CASSQDRGGRYGYNEQFF.

The chain's CDR3 is CASSLSLAFGPDEQFF. In DNA, the CDR3 is TGCGCCAGCAGCTTGTCACTAGCGTTTGGGCCGGATGAGCAGTTCTTC. This chain uses TRBV5-1 with TRBJ2-1; 7 nucleotides align to TRBD2. The germline V gene has CDR1 SGHRS and CDR2 YFSETQ. CDR3 length: 16 amino acids. The ends lost 1 base at V and 8 bases at J; junction bases unmatched: 12.

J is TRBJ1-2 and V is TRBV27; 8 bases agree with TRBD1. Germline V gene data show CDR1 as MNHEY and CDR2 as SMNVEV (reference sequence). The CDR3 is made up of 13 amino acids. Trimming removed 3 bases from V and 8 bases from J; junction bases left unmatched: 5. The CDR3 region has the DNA TGTGCCAGCAGTTTGCAGGGGGCAGTCGGCTACACCTTC. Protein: CASSLQGAVGYTF.

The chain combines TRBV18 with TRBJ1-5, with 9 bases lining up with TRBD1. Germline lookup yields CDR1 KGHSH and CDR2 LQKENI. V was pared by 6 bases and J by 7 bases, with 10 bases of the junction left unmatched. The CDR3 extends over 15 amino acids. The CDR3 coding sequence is TGTGCCAGCTCTCGAACCGGGACAGGGACCCAGCCCCAGCATTTT. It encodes CASSRTGTGTQPQHF.

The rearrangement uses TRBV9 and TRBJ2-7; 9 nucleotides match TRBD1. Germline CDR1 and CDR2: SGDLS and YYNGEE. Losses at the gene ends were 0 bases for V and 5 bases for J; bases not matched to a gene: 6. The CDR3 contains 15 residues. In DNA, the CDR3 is TGTGCCAGCAGCGTAGGGGGACAGGGTAACCACGAGCAGTACTTC. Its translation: CASSVGGQGNHEQYF.

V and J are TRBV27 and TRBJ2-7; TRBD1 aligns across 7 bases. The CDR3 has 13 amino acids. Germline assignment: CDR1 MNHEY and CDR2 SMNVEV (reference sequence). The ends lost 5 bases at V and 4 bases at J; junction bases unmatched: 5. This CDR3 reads CASSPVQGYEQYF. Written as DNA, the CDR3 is TGTGCCAGCAGTCCTGTACAGGGGTACGAGCAGTACTTC.

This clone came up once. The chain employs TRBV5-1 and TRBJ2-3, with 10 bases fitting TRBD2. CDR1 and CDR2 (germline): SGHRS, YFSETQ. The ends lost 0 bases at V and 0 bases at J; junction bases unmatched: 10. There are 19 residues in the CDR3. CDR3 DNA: TGCGCCAGCAGCTTGGTTGCTAGCGGGGGCCGTGCTAGCACAGATACGCAGTATTTT. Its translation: CASSLVASGGRASTDTQYF.

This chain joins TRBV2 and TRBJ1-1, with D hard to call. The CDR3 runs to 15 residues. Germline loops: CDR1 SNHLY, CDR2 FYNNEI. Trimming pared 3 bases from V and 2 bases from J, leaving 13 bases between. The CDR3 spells CASSEVLTANTEAFF. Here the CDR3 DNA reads TGTGCCAGCAGTGAGGTACTTACAGCAAACACTGAAGCTTTCTTT.

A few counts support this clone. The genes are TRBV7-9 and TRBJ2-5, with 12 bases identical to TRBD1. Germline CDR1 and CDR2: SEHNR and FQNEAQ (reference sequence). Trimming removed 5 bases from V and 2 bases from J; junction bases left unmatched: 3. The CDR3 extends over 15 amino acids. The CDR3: CASSRDRGRQETQYF. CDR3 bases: TGTGCCAGCAGCCGGGACAGGGGGCGGCAAGAGACCCAGTACTTC.